This T cell receptor beta chain was sequenced for a study of blood T cells in healthy people across ages. Overall study results and limits: Total diversity from one million sequenced T cells was likely underestimated. Unknown CMV status may confound age-related changes in expanded clones. More naive CD4+ cells and higher diversity marked long-lived donors relative to aged donors.

The use of a sample-barcoded 5' primer and a J-beta primer mix characterized a second PCR of about 6 to 11 cycles. TCRdb processed the 5' RACE reads anew with MiXCR; each CDR3 protein has one entry. This table has about 640,000 distinct CDR3 sequences, approximately 50% appearing once. Comment on this clonotype: The antigen remains unidentified.

Germline V CDR1 and CDR2: SNHLY, FYNNEI. The CDR3 has 14 amino acids. J lost 5 bases, V lost 7 bases, and 6 bases had no gene match. Sequenced: blood. This TCR was sampled from a man between 60 and 70 years old in good health. This chain uses TRBV2 with TRBJ1-4, with 8 bases lining up with TRBD1. CDR3: CASNRQGYNEKLFF. The DNA for the CDR3 is TGTGCCAGCAACCGACAGGGGTACAATGAAAAACTGTTTTTT.